These T cell receptor beta chains were read from a single sample in a study of T cell repertoires in cytomegalovirus infection. From the reads, TCRdb called clonotypes with MiXCR, one entry per CDR3 protein. The sample lists about 740,000 distinct CDR3 sequences, roughly a third seen once, with roughly 18% in the top ten. Antigens for these TCRs are unknown. The sample in question was cultured PBMCs, obtained from culture after CMV antigen stimulation. These receptors were obtained from a human donor in good health (CMV status not recorded). Some clones in this sample may be carry-over from other donors' samples. Both conserved end residues are part of each CDR3. A D gene is named only where the DNA matches it firmly. Some rows have no size entry. The others give once, few or many, or a class for an expanded clone.

v_gene	d_gene	j_gene	abundance	CDR3aa	CDR3nt
TRBV20-1	.	TRBJ1-2	.	CAGWRTVYGYTF	TGCGCGGGATGGCGGACAGTCTATGGCTACACCTTC
TRBV28	TRBD2	TRBJ2-3	.	CASSLRARLNSGGFVTDTQYF	TGTGCCAGCAGTTTAAGGGCTCGACTGAATAGCGGGGGGTTCGTCACAGATACGCAGTATTTT
TRBV7-2	TRBD1	TRBJ1-2	many	CASSLGTGPYGYTF	TGTGCCAGCAGCTTAGGGACAGGGCCCTATGGCTACACCTTC
TRBV18	.	TRBJ2-7	.	CASSPTTETFYEQYF	TGTGCCAGCTCACCTACGACAGAAACTTTTTACGAGCAGTACTTC
TRBV7-3	.	TRBJ1-1	.	CASSFTMTEAFF	TGTGCCAGCAGCTTCACTATGACTGAAGCTTTCTTT
TRBV11-2	TRBD2	TRBJ2-2	once	CASSSRGSGVIGELFF	TGTGCCAGCAGCTCCCGTGGTAGCGGGGTTATCGGGGAGCTGTTTTTT
TRBV19	.	TRBJ2-3	few	CASSIRRVTARPDTQYF	TGTGCCAGTAGTATCCGCCGGGTCACCGCAAGGCCAGATACGCAGTATTTT
TRBV2	.	TRBJ2-1	few	CASRPLGVYNEQFF	TGTGCCAGCAGACCTCTCGGGGTTTACAATGAGCAGTTCTTC
TRBV20-1	.	TRBJ2-3	.	CSAKRYFKGDTQYF	TGCAGTGCTAAGAGATATTTCAAGGGGGATACGCAGTATTTT
TRBV5-6	.	TRBJ2-6	once	CASSSLRSGANVLTF	TGTGCCAGCAGCTCACTCAGGTCTGGGGCCAACGTCCTGACTTTC
TRBV12-3/TRBV12-4	.	TRBJ1-2	few	CASTMRETSGYTF	TGTGCCAGCACCATGAGAGAGACATCTGGCTACACCTTC
TRBV19	.	TRBJ2-3	.	CASSVGRGYTDTQYF	TGTGCCAGTAGTGTCGGACGGGGCTACACAGATACGCAGTATTTT
TRBV2	.	TRBJ2-1	.	CASSEVFEQFF	TGTGCCAGCAGTGAAGTGTTTGAGCAGTTCTTC
TRBV29-1	.	TRBJ2-7	few	CSVEDRVDYEQYF	TGCAGCGTAGAGGACAGAGTAGACTACGAGCAGTACTTC
TRBV28	.	TRBJ2-4	.	CASSSPDTQLDIQYF	TGTGCCAGCAGTTCCCCGGACACTCAATTGGACATTCAGTACTTC
TRBV7-8	.	TRBJ2-2	.	CASSLAGWELFF	TGTGCCAGCAGCTTAGCTGGATGGGAGCTGTTTTTT
TRBV10-3	.	TRBJ2-1	few	CAIIPRIYDEQFF	TGTGCCATCATCCCCAGGATTTACGATGAGCAGTTCTTC
TRBV7-2	.	TRBJ2-3	few	CASSWSAYTDTQYF	TGTGCCAGCAGCTGGTCGGCGTACACAGATACGCAGTATTTT
TRBV3-1	.	TRBJ2-7	.	CASSQRRSSYEQYF	TGTGCCAGCAGCCAACGGAGGAGCTCCTACGAGCAGTACTTC
TRBV6-1	.	TRBJ2-7	few	CASRPSSYEQYF	TGTGCCAGCAGACCTTCAAGCTACGAGCAGTACTTC
TRBV2	.	TRBJ2-3	few	CASTNRVAVPDTQYF	TGTGCCAGCACCAACAGGGTCGCGGTCCCAGATACGCAGTATTTT
TRBV28	.	TRBJ1-2	once	CASSIHWGEGGYTF	TGTGCCAGCAGCATCCACTGGGGTGAAGGTGGCTACACCTTC
TRBV7-6	.	TRBJ2-1	.	CASSPGTSNEQFF	TGTGCCAGCAGCCCCGGGACGTCAAATGAGCAGTTCTTC
TRBV24-1	.	TRBJ2-7	.	CATRNGHLYEQYF	TGTGCCACCAGAAACGGACACCTCTACGAGCAGTACTTC
TRBV6-1	.	TRBJ1-5	many	CASSEQGNQPQHF	TGTGCCAGCAGTGAACAGGGTAATCAGCCCCAGCATTTT
TRBV7-6	.	TRBJ2-7	many	CASSFGGNYEQYF	TGTGCCAGCAGTTTTGGCGGAAACTACGAGCAGTACTTC
TRBV6-5	TRBD2	TRBJ2-3	.	CASSYSFLAGGVTDTQYF	TGTGCCAGCAGTTACTCGTTCTTAGCGGGAGGGGTCACAGATACGCAGTATTTT
TRBV12-3/TRBV12-4	TRBD2	TRBJ2-3	.	CASSLSSGTRTDTQYF	TGTGCCAGCAGTTTAAGTAGCGGGACGCGCACAGATACGCAGTATTTT
TRBV7-8	.	TRBJ2-7	.	CASSGTPGLIYEQYF	TGTGCCAGCAGCGGGACTCCGGGACTGATCTACGAGCAGTACTTC
TRBV7-9	.	TRBJ2-1	.	CASRRTGDNEQFF	TGTGCCAGCAGGAGGACGGGAGACAATGAGCAGTTCTTC
TRBV5-6	TRBD2	TRBJ2-1	few	CASSRGLLAGGMNEQFF	TGTGCCAGCAGCCGTGGCCTACTAGCGGGAGGGATGAATGAGCAGTTCTTC
TRBV28	.	TRBJ2-7	.	CASSPGLSLYEQYF	TGTGCCAGCAGCCCAGGGTTGAGCCTCTACGAGCAGTACTTC
TRBV11-2	TRBD1	TRBJ1-1	few	CASSIRQGSSEAFF	TGTGCCAGCAGCATCCGACAGGGGAGCTCTGAAGCTTTCTTT
TRBV7-2	.	TRBJ1-3	many	CASSLRDGLGNTIYF	TGTGCCAGCAGCTTAAGAGACGGACTTGGAAACACCATATATTTT
TRBV28	TRBD2	TRBJ2-1	.	CASSFGGARFREQFF	TGTGCCAGCAGTTTCGGGGGGGCCCGGTTCAGAGAGCAGTTCTTC
TRBV7-2	TRBD1	TRBJ2-2	few	CASRRTGEAGELFF	TGTGCCAGTCGTCGGACAGGGGAGGCCGGGGAGCTGTTTTTT
TRBV11-2	TRBD2	TRBJ2-7	few	CASSPPGREAREQYF	TGTGCCAGCAGCCCACCTGGGCGGGAGGCCCGCGAGCAGTACTTC
TRBV7-6	TRBD1	TRBJ2-3	.	CASSLGQGAAFAQYF	TGTGCCAGCAGCTTAGGACAGGGGGCTGCCTTTGCGCAGTATTTT
TRBV7-9	.	TRBJ1-4	many	CASSRGEDATNEKLFF	TGTGCCAGCAGCCGGGGAGAGGATGCAACTAATGAAAAACTGTTTTTT
TRBV27	.	TRBJ1-2	.	CASSHGGSGSPHGYTF	TGTGCCAGCAGTCATGGGGGTTCGGGGAGCCCCCATGGCTACACCTTC